This T cell receptor (beta chain) was sequenced during a study of blood T cell repertoires in COVID-19 (dated by TCRdb to about 2020). Describing the broader study: The collaborator samples originated in the United States, Italy and Spain and spanned the acute and convalescent phases of COVID-19. The material from the prospective study consisted of cDNA or gDNA derived from T cells, B-cell-depleted T cells, or PBMCs. Subjects who had been exposed to COVID-19, were actively infected with it, or had recovered from it provided the deeply sampled blood TCRbeta repertoires that made up the dataset. The repertoires were released in a freely available public database intended as a resource for research on the immune response to SARS-CoV-2. Samples were obtained from the ongoing ImmuneRACE study (first 160 participants) and from over a thousand subjects provided by 6 global collaborators. Nearly every sample came with metadata listing a de-identified subject ID, COVID-19 status, age in years and sex. HLA class I and class II types, where available, came from metadata supplied by the sample provider rather than from assay-based typing.

The immunoSEQ Assay, a bias-controlled multiplex PCR, was used to amplify TCRbeta CDR3 regions from genomic DNA. The source study handled its data this way. Nucleated cell counts per sample were estimated from amplification of reference gene primers within the assay. To quantify the absolute abundance of each unique TCRbeta CDR3 rearrangement, sequence reads were collapsed and filtered. For each sample, productive Simpson clonality was calculated as the square root of Simpson's diversity index across productive rearrangements. The clones in this table, taken by TCRdb from immuneACCESS, are in-frame only. Not every clone is retained; where verified, under half of the shortfall comes from an unresolved V gene, and the cause of the rest is unknown. That table is the source of V, J and clone size, and D and trimming were worked out from the DNA. Counted in this sample were about 260,000 clones; 88% of them appeared once. The ten biggest clones cover roughly 3% of the sample.

Participants in the prospective study were aged about 18 to 95 years, lived in some 24 United States geographic areas, and enrolled through a virtual design. To assign participants to cohorts, the prospective study relied on clinical history that participants themselves reported in a screening survey and a study questionnaire. Exposed participants had been in contact, within 2 weeks of entering the study, with a person who had a PCR-confirmed or clinician-diagnosed case of COVID-19. In the prospective study, mobile phlebotomists collected whole blood, serum and a nasopharyngeal or oropharyngeal swab from each participant. Additional blood draws and questionnaires over an approximately two-month period could optionally be provided by prospective study participants. Prospective study blood samples were shipped either frozen or at room temperature before DNA extraction. Points on this clone: What this receptor recognizes is not known. Base quality data are lacking; no much larger clone is found one base away.

Broad study findings and their caveats: Clinical and demographic metadata were provided uncurated, with the amount varying by source and participant.

Trimmed from V: 2 bases; trimmed from J: 1 base; junction bases lacking a gene match: 7. From the germline V gene, CDR1 is MDHEN and CDR2 is SYDVKM. The CDR3 numbers 17 residues from cysteine through phenylalanine. Only the CDR3 part of the read is kept: 51 bases, read in frame from the first base. Sequencing used PBMCs or T cells enriched from blood (not recorded which). The sequence joins TRBV28 to TRBJ1-4; a stretch of 7 junction bases matches TRBD1. This receptor was identified in a woman aged 40-49 years who had been exposed to COVID-19. The DNA sequence is TGTGCCAGCAGTTTAATCGACAGGGTGGAAACTAATGAAAAACTGTTTTTT. Its protein product is CASSLIDRVETNEKLFF.